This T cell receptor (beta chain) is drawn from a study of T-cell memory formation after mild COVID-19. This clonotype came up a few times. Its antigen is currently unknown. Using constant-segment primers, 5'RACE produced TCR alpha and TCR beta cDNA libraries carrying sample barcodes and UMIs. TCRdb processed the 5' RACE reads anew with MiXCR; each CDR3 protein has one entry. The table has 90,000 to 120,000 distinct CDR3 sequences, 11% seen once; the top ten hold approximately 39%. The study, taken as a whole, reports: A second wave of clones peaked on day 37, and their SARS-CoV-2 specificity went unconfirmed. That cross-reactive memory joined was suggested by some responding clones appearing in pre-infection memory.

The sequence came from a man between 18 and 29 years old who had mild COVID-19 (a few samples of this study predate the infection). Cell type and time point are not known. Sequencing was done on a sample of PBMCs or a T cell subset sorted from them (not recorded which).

The DNA for the CDR3 is TGTGCCAGCAGCCCCTACGGGACAGCCTTCAATGAGCAGTTCTTC. It specifies CASSPYGTAFNEQFF. J is TRBJ2-1 and V is TRBV5-5, with TRBD1 matching over 7 bases. The trim removed 4 bases at V and 6 bases at J, leaving 10 bases unmatched. The CDR3 contains 15 residues. CDR1 and CDR2 (germline): SGHKS, YYEKEE (reference sequence).